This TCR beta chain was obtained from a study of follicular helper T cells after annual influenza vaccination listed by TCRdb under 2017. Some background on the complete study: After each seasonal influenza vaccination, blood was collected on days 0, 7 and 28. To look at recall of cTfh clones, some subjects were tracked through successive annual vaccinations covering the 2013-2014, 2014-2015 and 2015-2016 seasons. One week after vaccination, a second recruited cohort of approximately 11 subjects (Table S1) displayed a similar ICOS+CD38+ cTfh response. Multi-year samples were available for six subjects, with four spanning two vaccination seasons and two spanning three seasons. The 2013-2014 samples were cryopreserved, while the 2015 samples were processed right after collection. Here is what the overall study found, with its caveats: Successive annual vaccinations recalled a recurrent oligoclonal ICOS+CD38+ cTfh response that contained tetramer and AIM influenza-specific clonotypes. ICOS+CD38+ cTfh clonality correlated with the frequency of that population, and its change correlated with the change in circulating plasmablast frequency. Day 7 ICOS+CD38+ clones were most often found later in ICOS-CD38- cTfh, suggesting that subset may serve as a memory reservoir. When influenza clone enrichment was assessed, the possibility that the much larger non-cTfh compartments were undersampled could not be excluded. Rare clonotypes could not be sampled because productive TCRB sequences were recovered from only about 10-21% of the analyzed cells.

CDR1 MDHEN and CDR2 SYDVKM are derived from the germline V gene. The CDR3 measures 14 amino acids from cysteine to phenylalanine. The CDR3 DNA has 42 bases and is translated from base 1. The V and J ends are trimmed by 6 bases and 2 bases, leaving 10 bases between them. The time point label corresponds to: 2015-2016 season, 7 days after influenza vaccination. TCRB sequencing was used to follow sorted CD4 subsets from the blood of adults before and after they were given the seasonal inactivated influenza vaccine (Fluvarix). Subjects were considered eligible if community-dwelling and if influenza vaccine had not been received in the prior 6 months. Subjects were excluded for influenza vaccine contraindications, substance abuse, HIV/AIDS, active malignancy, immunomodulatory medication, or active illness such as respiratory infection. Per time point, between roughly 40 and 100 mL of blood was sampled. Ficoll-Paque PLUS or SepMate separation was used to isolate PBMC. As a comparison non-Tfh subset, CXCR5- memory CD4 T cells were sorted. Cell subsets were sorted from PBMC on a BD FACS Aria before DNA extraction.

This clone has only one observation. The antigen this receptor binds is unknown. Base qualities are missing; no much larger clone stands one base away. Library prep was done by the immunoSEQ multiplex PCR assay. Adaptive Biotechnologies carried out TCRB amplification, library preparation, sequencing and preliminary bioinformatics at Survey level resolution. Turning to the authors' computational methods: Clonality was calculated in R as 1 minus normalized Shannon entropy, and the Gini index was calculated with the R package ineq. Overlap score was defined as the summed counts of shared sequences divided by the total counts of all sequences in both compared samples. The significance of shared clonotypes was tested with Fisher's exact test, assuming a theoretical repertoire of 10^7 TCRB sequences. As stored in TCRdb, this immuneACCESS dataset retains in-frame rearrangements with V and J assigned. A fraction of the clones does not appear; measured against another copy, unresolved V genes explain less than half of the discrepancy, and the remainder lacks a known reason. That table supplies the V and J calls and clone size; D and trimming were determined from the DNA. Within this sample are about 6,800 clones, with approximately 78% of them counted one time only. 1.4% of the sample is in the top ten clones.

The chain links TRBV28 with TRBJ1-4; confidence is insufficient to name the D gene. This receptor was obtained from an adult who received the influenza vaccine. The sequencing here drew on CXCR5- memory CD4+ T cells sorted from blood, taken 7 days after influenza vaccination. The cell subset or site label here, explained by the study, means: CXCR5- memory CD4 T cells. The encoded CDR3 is CASRNVGTNEKLFF. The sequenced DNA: TGTGCCAGCAGAAACGTTGGGACTAATGAAAAACTGTTTTTT.